This TCR beta chain was sequenced for a study of regulatory T cells in long-lasting Graves disease (TCRdb year 2021). Background for the entire study: Antithyroid drugs had been taken for less than 3 months by newly diagnosed Graves' disease patients. Persistent Graves' disease patients were compared with newly diagnosed Graves' disease patients by peripheral blood TCR sequencing and RNA sequencing. A total of roughly 33 samples underwent TCR sequencing: about 13 from persistent and 20 from newly diagnosed Graves' disease patients. The study was registered as a clinical trial and conducted in China.

Measured from the cysteine to the phenylalanine, the CDR3 is 16 residues long. CDR3 DNA only is kept here, 48 bases in frame from base 1. Germline trimming: 5 bases from V, 1 base from J; junction bases outside gene matches: 9. As encoded in the germline V gene, CDR1 is MDHEN while CDR2 is SYDVKM. The time point label, as the study defines it: newly diagnosed GD, antithyroid drugs for less than 3 months. RNA was extracted from PBMCs in TRIzol for both TCR sequencing and RNA sequencing. The diagnosis of Graves' disease was made according to American Thyroid Association guidelines. Patients for the study were recruited at an endocrinology department in Xi'an, China. Each patient gave approximately 10 milliliters of peripheral blood, collected in an EDTA anticoagulant tube. Ficoll Paque Plus density gradient separation was used to isolate PBMCs, and no further T cell sorting was done. RNA quality was checked with an Agilent 2100 Bioanalyzer and agarose gel, and concentration with a NanoDrop 2000.

This clonotype was seen at least ten times. Its antigen specificity is not known. Base-call qualities are not available, and no considerably larger clone is one nucleotide away. The library was built by means of multiplex PCR. Instrument used: Illumina HiSeq 4000. iRepertoire HTBI primers and Arm-PCR amplification of CDR3 regions were used to construct TCR beta libraries. Gel purification was performed on PCR products prior to sequencing. Under the source paper's analysis protocol: A total of fewer than 65 TRBV and 14 TRBJ segments were identified across samples and were used for gene usage analysis of CDR3 amino acid clonotypes. COPE and FqMerger were used to merge the filtered high-quality paired reads into contigs. Contigs were aligned with BLAST to IMGT TRBV, TRBD and TRBJ reference genes, and CDR3 was defined per IMGT. Any clonotype with a frequency above 0.1% was classified as a highly expanded clone. Shannon entropy served as the measure of repertoire diversity, while the Gini coefficient captured V-J evenness. A clonotype was considered public if more than one individual shared it. The public sequencing data were trimmed at Q25 with fastp and processed into clonotypes with MiXCR by TCRdb, which kept only in-frame beta chains. When rows share a CDR3 protein, they turn into one entry using the most common DNA and genes. Clone size and V and J calls follow TCRdb, not the original study. For this sample there are a few hundred thousand distinct CDR3 sequences; roughly 17% appear just once. About 25% of the sample comes from the top ten.

The paper as a whole reports these results and caveats: Because the primary lesion, thyroid tissue, could not be accessed, the study looked at peripheral blood alone. Persistent patients shared more public clonotypes among themselves (around 2,500) than newly diagnosed patients did (approximately 900). Sequencing and analysis were limited to the TCR beta chain. Persistent disease showed preferential use of TRBV28, TRBJ1-2 and TRBJ2-5, whereas newly diagnosed disease favored TRBV20-1 and TRBJ2-1. As a limitation, the authors acknowledged that the small sample size may reduce accuracy. Compared with newly diagnosed patients, patients with persistent Graves' disease had lower TCR Shannon entropy and fewer highly expanded clones, which suggests clonal expansion.

These data were also filed under a second study, of T cells in Graves' hyperthyroidism and ophthalmopathy. The second paper further reports: Stable Graves' hyperthyroidism was defined as no progression to ophthalmopathy during 18 months of follow-up. Hyperthyroidism patients were newly diagnosed, with disease duration under 2 months, and aged 18 to 65 years. Any patient with an uncontrolled infection, another autoimmune disease, pregnancy or lactation was excluded. Diagnoses were established on the basis of clinical symptoms, serum thyroxine and TRAb, thyroid ultrasound, and orbital computed tomography. A first-round RT-PCR of the TCR CDR3 used the HTBI primer set with the Qiagen OneStep RT-PCR kit. Blood samples also contained most of the expanded thyroid clonotypes (frequency above 0.001), which suggests that blood repertoires may reflect thyroid immune responses. A 13 V-J signature model separated ophthalmopathy from stable hyperthyroidism, with about 90% sensitivity and 81% to 82% specificity in cross-validation and 80%/75% in testing. During validation, the model predicted progression to ophthalmopathy a median of around six months ahead of onset, with more than 55% sensitivity and 72% to 85% specificity. TCR V-J signatures able to tell the groups apart were searched for in a discovery cohort of more than 90 patients, of whom 43 had Graves' ophthalmopathy and roughly 59 had stable Graves' hyperthyroidism. An independent validation cohort of under 20 hyperthyroidism patients and 17 patients who later progressed to ophthalmopathy tested prospective prediction of ophthalmopathy. The 75 to 100 discovery patients were randomly split 7:3 into training and test sets. The study also compared thyroid tissue and blood T-cell repertoires from five or six Graves' hyperthyroidism patients. Following sampling, methimazole starting at 30 mg daily was given to hyperthyroidism patients, and high-dose intravenous methylprednisolone was given to ophthalmopathy patients. A second multiplex PCR round built the libraries, followed by size selection and purification. Sequencing of the libraries was done on an Illumina HiSeq2000 using paired-end 100 bp reads. Raw data were processed with SOAPnuke, discarding reads with adapters, uncalled bases, mean Phred below 15, or no exact constant-primer or identifier match. COPE v1.2.5 was used to merge the high-quality paired reads, and each unique nucleotide sequence was defined as a clonotype. Clonotypes were aligned to IMGT TRBV, TRBD and TRBJ reference segments using MiTCR v1.1. The analysis was restricted to V-J combinations with a frequency above 0.0001, which together covered roughly 99% of the repertoires. The TCS score was defined as the ratio of F50 (clonal expansion) to E x V (chaos), calculated using BLOSUM62-based TCRdist between CDR3 peptides within each V-J. Welch's t-statistics and random forest reduced 500 to 550 V-J features to 13, which were used in a naive Bayes classifier (R e1071). Sample size was not statistically predetermined, and blinding of investigators to group allocation was not performed. According to the paper, TCR Vbeta CDR3 sequencing was carried out on roughly 130 peripheral blood samples, which came from more than 40 ophthalmopathy, 70 to 80 hyperthyroidism and about 17 progressor patients.

The sequence came from a woman aged 18-29 years with Graves disease. Donor details come from another sample of the same person, matched by shared clones. Sequencing was performed on peripheral blood mononuclear cells (PBMCs), taken at new diagnosis, from a patient treated with antithyroid drugs. Rearrangement joined TRBV28 to TRBJ2-5, and 8 junction bases match TRBD1. The encoded CDR3 is CASSIHRDRSQETQYF. The bases read TGTGCCAGCAGTATACACCGGGACAGGAGCCAAGAGACCCAGTACTTC.